Listed below are T cell receptor beta chains from one sample, sequenced in a study of blood T cell repertoires in COVID-19. Generated by immunoSEQ multiplex PCR, the TCRdb table keeps only in-frame clones and is missing some. The sample lists 300,000 to 400,000 clones; approximately 91% were seen once. Sequenced input: peripheral blood. The receptors derive from a woman aged 70-85 years with COVID-19, enrolled during active disease. Each CDR3 is given with its conserved first and last residue. The D gene is left open where the match is weak. Clone size is not always given. Where it is, it says once, few, many or a class for expanded clones.

J | D | V | size | CDR3 | DNA
TRBJ1-2 | TRBD1 | TRBV19 | NA | CASSIIRGTGPNYGYTF | TGTGCCAGTAGTATAATTCGTGGGACAGGGCCCAACTATGGCTACACCTTC
TRBJ1-1 | TRBD1 | TRBV5-1 | once | CASRRQGDTEAFF | TGCGCCAGCAGGAGACAGGGGGACACTGAAGCTTTCTTT
TRBJ2-1 | TRBD2 | TRBV9 | once | CASSVGPSGGGEQFF | TGTGCCAGCAGCGTAGGGCCTAGCGGGGGAGGTGAGCAGTTCTTC
TRBJ2-3 | NA | TRBV7-3 | NA | CASSQRASPDTQYF | TGTGCCAGCAGCCAAAGGGCTAGCCCAGATACGCAGTATTTT
TRBJ2-3 | TRBD2 | TRBV7-9 | NA | CASSPGLGVTDTQYF | TGTGCCAGCAGCCCGGGACTAGGGGTGACAGATACGCAGTATTTT
TRBJ1-1 | NA | TRBV2 | NA | CASRVGPSEAFF | TGTGCCAGCAGGGTGGGGCCTTCTGAAGCTTTCTTT
TRBJ1-4 | TRBD1 | TRBV30 | NA | CAWSVGQGASTNEKLFF | TGTGCCTGGAGTGTTGGGCAGGGGGCTTCAACTAATGAAAAACTGTTTTTT
TRBJ1-2 | TRBD1 | TRBV18 | NA | CASSPQTGGVNYGYTF | TGTGCCAGCTCACCCCAGACAGGGGGCGTAAACTATGGCTACACCTTC
TRBJ2-3 | TRBD1 | TRBV29-1 | NA | CSGDMGQSRDTQYF | TGCAGCGGGGATATGGGACAGAGTCGAGATACGCAGTATTTT
TRBJ1-2 | NA | TRBV29-1 | NA | CSVEPGDQLVYGYTF | TGCAGCGTTGAACCGGGGGATCAGCTTGTCTATGGCTACACCTTC
TRBJ1-3 | NA | TRBV6-5 | NA | CASSYDSTGNTIYF | TGTGCCAGCAGTTACGACTCGACGGGAAACACCATATATTTT
TRBJ2-4 | NA | TRBV5-1 | NA | CASSLGSQNIQYF | TGCGCCAGCAGCTTGGGTAGCCAGAACATTCAGTACTTC
TRBJ2-3 | TRBD2 | TRBV24-1 | few | CATSDPYGLAGGDTQYF | TGTGCCACCAGTGACCCCTACGGACTAGCGGGGGGGGATACGCAGTATTTT
TRBJ2-7 | NA | TRBV5-6 | once | CASSHTPSYEQYF | TGTGCCAGCAGCCACACCCCTTCATACGAGCAGTACTTC
TRBJ2-6 | NA | TRBV6-1 | NA | CASSVSGHSSGANVLTF | TGTGCCAGCAGTGTATCGGGACACTCCTCTGGGGCCAACGTCCTGACTTTC
TRBJ1-1 | NA | TRBV2 | NA | CASRAGIEAFF | TGTGCCAGCAGGGCAGGGATTGAAGCTTTCTTT
TRBJ1-1 | NA | TRBV7-2 | NA | CASSLDPLDTEAFF | TGTGCCAGCAGTCTAGACCCCCTCGACACTGAAGCTTTCTTT
TRBJ1-2 | NA | TRBV5-1 | NA | CASSLVAGNYGYTF | TGCGCCAGCAGCTTGGTGGCAGGGAACTATGGCTACACCTTC
TRBJ2-7 | TRBD1 | TRBV19 | once | CASSISDRGDEQYF | TGTGCCAGTAGTATATCGGACAGGGGCGACGAGCAGTACTTC
TRBJ1-1 | NA | TRBV27 | NA | CASSRQLGLQAFF | TGTGCCAGCAGTCGACAGTTGGGTCTACAGGCTTTCTTT
TRBJ1-2 | TRBD1 | TRBV6-1 | NA | CASSERWGEGGDYGYTF | TGTGCCAGCAGTGAACGGTGGGGCGAAGGGGGCGACTATGGCTACACCTTC
TRBJ1-3 | NA | TRBV30 | NA | CARQLRQGFSGNTIYF | TGTGCCCGACAACTTCGCCAGGGGTTCTCTGGAAACACCATATATTTT
TRBJ1-1 | TRBD1 | TRBV10-3 | NA | CAIGGTGPNTEAFF | TGTGCCATCGGAGGGACAGGGCCGAACACTGAAGCTTTCTTT
TRBJ1-2 | NA | TRBV28 | NA | CASSLQAGLYGYTF | TGTGCCAGCAGTTTACAGGCAGGGCTCTATGGCTACACCTTC
TRBJ1-4 | NA | TRBV28 | once | CASSLRRGGEKLFF | TGTGCCAGCAGTTTACGCAGGGGTGGTGAAAAACTGTTTTTT
TRBJ1-2 | NA | TRBV24-1 | NA | CATSDWTDDGYTF | TGTGCCACCAGTGACTGGACAGACGATGGCTACACCTTC
TRBJ2-1 | TRBD2 | TRBV10-1 | once | CASGPLAGGVDEQFF | TGCGCCAGCGGTCCGCTAGCGGGGGGTGTGGATGAGCAGTTCTTC
TRBJ2-5 | NA | TRBV30 | NA | CAWSILQETQYF | TGTGCCTGGAGTATCCTTCAAGAGACCCAGTACTTC
TRBJ2-3 | TRBD1 | TRBV18 | NA | CASSPRTGGTDTQYF | TGTGCCAGCTCACCGCGGACAGGGGGAACAGATACGCAGTATTTT
TRBJ1-1 | NA | TRBV4-2 | NA | CASSHHRFISTTNGKNTEAFF | TGTGCCAGCAGCCACCATCGATTTATTTCAACCACAAACGGGAAGAACACTGAAGCTTTCTTT
TRBJ2-3 | TRBD1 | TRBV24-1 | NA | CATSDPRQGGDTQYF | TGTGCCACCAGTGATCCTCGACAGGGTGGGGATACGCAGTATTTT
TRBJ1-2 | TRBD1 | TRBV2 | once | CASSFSQGAPYGYTF | TGTGCCAGCAGTTTTTCCCAGGGGGCGCCCTATGGCTACACCTTC
TRBJ1-6 | NA | TRBV18 | NA | CASSRFEASSYNSPLHF | TGTGCCAGCTCCCGTTTCGAGGCTAGCTCCTATAATTCACCCCTCCACTTT
TRBJ1-5 | TRBD1 | TRBV19 | NA | CASRDRENQPQHF | TGTGCCAGTAGGGACAGGGAGAATCAGCCCCAGCATTTT
TRBJ2-7 | NA | TRBV6-6 | NA | CASSLLEPHEQYF | TGTGCCAGCAGTCTACTCGAACCCCACGAGCAGTACTTC
TRBJ2-3 | TRBD2 | TRBV18 | NA | CASSRIPSGGTDTQYF | TGTGCCAGCTCGAGGATACCTAGCGGTGGCACAGATACGCAGTATTTT
TRBJ1-4 | TRBD1 | TRBV18 | NA | CASSPSQGSPTNEKLFF | TGTGCCAGCTCACCGTCACAGGGGTCCCCAACTAATGAAAAACTGTTTTTT
TRBJ1-6 | NA | TRBV6-2/TRBV6-3 | NA | CASSFYSGYNSPLHF | TGTGCCAGCAGTTTTTACAGTGGGTATAATTCACCCCTCCACTTT
TRBJ2-7 | TRBD1 | TRBV25-1 | NA | CASSERQGFHYEQYF | TGTGCCAGCAGTGAGAGACAGGGATTTCACTACGAGCAGTACTTC
TRBJ2-5 | NA | TRBV24-1 | NA | CATSDPRQFQETQYF | TGTGCCACCAGTGACCCCCGACAGTTCCAAGAGACCCAGTACTTC
TRBJ2-7 | TRBD2 | TRBV19 | few | CASSIGLAGYEQYF | TGTGCCAGTAGTATAGGACTAGCAGGGTACGAGCAGTACTTC
TRBJ1-1 | NA | TRBV5-4 | few | CASSLPPVPEAFF | TGTGCCAGCAGCCTCCCACCGGTCCCTGAAGCTTTCTTT
TRBJ2-7 | NA | TRBV5-1 | NA | CASSHGQLYEQYF | TGCGCCAGCAGCCACGGACAGTTGTACGAGCAGTACTTC
TRBJ1-5 | NA | TRBV7-8 | many | CASSASTNQPQHF | TGTGCCAGCAGCGCCTCTACCAATCAGCCCCAGCATTTT